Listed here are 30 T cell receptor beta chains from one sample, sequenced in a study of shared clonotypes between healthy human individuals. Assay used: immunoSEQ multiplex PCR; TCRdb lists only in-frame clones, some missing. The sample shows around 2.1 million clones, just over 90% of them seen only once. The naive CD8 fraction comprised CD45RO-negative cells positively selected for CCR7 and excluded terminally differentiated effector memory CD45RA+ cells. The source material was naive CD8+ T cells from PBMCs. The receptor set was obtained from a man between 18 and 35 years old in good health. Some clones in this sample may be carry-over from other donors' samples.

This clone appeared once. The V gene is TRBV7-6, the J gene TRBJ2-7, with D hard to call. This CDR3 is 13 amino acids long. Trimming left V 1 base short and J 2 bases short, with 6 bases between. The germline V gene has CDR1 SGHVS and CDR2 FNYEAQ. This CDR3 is CASSLGTTYEQYF. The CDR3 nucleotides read TGTGCCAGCAGCTTAGGGACCACCTACGAGCAGTACTTC.

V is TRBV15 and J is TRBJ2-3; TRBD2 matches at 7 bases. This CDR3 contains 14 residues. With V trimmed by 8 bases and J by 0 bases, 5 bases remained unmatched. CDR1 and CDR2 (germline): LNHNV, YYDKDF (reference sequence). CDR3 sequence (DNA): TGTGCCACCGTAGAGGGACTAAGCACAGATACGCAGTATTTT. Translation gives CATVEGLSTDTQYF. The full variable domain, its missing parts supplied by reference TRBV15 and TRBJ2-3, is DAMVIQNPRYQVTQFGKPVTLSCSQTLNHNVMYWYQQKSSQAPKLLFHYYDKDFNNEADTPDNFQSRRPNTSFCFLDIRSPGLGDTAMYLCATVEGLSTDTQYFGPGTRLTVL.

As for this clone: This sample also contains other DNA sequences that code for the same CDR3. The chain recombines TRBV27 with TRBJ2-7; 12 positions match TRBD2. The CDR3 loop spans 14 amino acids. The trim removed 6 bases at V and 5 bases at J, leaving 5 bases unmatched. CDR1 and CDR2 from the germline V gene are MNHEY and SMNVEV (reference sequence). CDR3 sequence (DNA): TGTGCCAGCAGCCTTCTAGCGGGAGGGGACGAGCAGTACTTC. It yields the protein CASSLLAGGDEQYF.

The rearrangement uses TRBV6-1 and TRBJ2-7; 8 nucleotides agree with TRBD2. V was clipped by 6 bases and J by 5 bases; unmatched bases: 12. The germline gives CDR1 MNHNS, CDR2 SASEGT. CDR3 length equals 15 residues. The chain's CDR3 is CASSDIPGLVNEQYF. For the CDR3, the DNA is TGTGCCAGCAGCGACATACCGGGACTAGTCAACGAGCAGTACTTC.

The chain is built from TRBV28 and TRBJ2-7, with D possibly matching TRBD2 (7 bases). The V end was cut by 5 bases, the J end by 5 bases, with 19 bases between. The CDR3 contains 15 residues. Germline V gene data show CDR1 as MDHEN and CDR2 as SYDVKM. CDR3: CASSPRGRGSDEQYF. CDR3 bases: TGTGCCAGCAGTCCGAGGGGGAGGGGATCAGACGAGCAGTACTTC.

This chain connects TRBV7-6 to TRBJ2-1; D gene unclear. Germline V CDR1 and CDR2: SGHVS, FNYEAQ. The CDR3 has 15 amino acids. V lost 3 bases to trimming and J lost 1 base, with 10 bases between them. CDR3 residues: CASSFKAVSYNEQFF. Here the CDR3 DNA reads TGTGCCAGCAGCTTTAAGGCAGTTTCCTACAATGAGCAGTTCTTC.

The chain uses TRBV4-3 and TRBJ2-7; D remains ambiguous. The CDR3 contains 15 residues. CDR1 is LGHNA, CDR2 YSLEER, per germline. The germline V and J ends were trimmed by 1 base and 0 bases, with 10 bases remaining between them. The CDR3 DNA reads TGCGCCAGCAGCCAAGTTGATCGGGCCTCCTACGAGCAGTACTTC. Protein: CASSQVDRASYEQYF.

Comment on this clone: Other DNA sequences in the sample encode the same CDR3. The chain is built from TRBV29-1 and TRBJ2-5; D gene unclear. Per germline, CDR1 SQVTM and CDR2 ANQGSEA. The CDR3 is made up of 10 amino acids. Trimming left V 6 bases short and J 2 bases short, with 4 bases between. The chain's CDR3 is CSVGQETQYF. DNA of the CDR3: TGCAGCGTAGGTCAAGAGACCCAGTACTTC.

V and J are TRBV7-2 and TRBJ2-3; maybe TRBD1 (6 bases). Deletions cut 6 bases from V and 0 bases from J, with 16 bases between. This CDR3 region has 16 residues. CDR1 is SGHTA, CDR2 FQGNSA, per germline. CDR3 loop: CASRSPPQGSTDTQYF. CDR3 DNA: TGTGCCAGCAGGTCACCTCCTCAGGGGAGCACAGATACGCAGTATTTT.

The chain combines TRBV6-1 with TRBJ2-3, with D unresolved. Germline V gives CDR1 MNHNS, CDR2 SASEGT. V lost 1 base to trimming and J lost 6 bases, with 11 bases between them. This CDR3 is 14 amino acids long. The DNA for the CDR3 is TGTGCCAGCAGTGAAGGCTGGGTGAGGGATACGCAGTATTTT. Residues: CASSEGWVRDTQYF.

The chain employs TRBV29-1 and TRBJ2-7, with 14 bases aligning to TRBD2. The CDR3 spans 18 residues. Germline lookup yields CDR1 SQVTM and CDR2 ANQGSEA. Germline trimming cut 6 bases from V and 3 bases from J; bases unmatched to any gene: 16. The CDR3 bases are TGCAGCGTGCGCGATCTGGGGACTAGCGGGAGTATTGGCTACGAGCAGTACTTC. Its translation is CSVRDLGTSGSIGYEQYF.

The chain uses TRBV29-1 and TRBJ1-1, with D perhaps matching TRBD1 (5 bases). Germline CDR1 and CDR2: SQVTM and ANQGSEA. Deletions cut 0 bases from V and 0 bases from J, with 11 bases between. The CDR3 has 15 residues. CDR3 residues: CSVEERVRVNTEAFF. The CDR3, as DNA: TGCAGCGTTGAAGAGAGGGTCAGGGTGAACACTGAAGCTTTCTTT.

The CDR3 here is CASSPPYLAGTPNEQFF. The CDR3 DNA follows: TGTGCCAGCTCACCACCTTATCTAGCGGGTACCCCCAATGAGCAGTTCTTC. The rearrangement joins TRBV18 to TRBJ2-1, with 8 bases lining up with TRBD2. The CDR3 totals 17 residues. Germline V gives CDR1 KGHSH, CDR2 LQKENI. V gave up 0 bases and J gave up 6 bases; unmatched junction bases: 10.

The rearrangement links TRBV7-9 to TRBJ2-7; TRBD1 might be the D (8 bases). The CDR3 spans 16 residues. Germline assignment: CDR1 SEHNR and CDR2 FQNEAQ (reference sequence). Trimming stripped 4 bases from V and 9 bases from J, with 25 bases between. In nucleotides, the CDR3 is TGTGCCAGCAGCTCGACTCGACAGGGGAGGGAGTGGGTGCAGTACTTC. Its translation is CASSSTRQGREWVQYF. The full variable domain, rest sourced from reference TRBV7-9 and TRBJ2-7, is DTGVSQNPRHKITKRGQNVTFRCDPISEHNRLYWYRQTLGQGPEFLTYFQNEAQLEKSRLLSDRFSAERPKGSFSTLEIQRTEQGDSAMYLCASSSTRQGREWVQYFGPGTRLTVT.

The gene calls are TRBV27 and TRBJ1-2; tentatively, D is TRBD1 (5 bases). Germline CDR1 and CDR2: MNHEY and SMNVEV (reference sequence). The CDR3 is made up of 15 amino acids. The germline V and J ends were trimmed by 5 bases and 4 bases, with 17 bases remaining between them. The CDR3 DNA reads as TGTGCCAGCAGTCCGGGGACCCTAGCGGGCTATGGCTACACCTTC. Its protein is CASSPGTLAGYGYTF.

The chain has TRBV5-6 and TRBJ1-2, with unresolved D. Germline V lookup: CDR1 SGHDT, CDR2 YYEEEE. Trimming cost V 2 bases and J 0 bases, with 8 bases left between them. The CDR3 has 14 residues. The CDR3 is CASSFRNSNYGYTF. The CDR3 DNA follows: TGTGCCAGCAGCTTCAGAAATTCTAACTATGGCTACACCTTC.

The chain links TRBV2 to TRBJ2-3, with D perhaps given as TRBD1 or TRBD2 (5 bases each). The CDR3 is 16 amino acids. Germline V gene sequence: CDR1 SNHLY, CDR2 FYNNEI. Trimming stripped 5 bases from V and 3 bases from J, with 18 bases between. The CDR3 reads CASSLIVRGGTDTQYF. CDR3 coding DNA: TGTGCCAGCAGTCTTATCGTTCGGGGCGGTACAGATACGCAGTATTTT.

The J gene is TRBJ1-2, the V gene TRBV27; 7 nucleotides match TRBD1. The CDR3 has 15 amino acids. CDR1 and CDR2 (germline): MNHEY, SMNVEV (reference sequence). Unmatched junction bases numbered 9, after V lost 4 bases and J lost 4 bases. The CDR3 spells CASSSLDRLTYGYTF. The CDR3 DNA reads TGTGCCAGCAGTTCCTTGGACAGGCTAACCTATGGCTACACCTTC.

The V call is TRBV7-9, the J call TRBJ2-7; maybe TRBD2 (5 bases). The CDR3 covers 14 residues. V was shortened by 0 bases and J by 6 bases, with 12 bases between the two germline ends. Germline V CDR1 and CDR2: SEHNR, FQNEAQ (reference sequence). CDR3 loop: CASSLAGVWSEQYF. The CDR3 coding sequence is TGTGCCAGCAGCTTAGCCGGGGTTTGGTCCGAGCAGTACTTC.

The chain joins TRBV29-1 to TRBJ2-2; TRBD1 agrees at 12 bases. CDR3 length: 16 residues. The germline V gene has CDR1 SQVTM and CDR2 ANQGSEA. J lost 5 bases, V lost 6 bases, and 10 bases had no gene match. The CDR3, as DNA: TGCAGCGTAGATATCCGGGACAGGGGGCGGACCGGGGAGCTGTTTTTT. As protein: CSVDIRDRGRTGELFF.

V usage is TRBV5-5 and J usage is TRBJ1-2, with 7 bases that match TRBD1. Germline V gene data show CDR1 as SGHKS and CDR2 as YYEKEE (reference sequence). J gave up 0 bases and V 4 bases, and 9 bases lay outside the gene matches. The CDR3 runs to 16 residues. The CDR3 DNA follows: TGTGCCAGCAGCAGGGACAGTTTTTTAACTAACTATGGCTACACCTTC. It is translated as CASSRDSFLTNYGYTF.

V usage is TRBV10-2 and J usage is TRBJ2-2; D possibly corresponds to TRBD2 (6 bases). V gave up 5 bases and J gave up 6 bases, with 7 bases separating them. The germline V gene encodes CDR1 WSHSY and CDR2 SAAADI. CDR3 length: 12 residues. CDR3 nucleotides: TGCGCCAGCAGTACTAGCCCCGGGGAGCTGTTTTTT. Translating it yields CASSTSPGELFF.

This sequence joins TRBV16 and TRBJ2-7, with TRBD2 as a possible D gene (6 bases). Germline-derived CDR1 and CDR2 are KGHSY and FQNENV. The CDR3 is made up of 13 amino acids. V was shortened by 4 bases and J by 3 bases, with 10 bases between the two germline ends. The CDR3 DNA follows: TGTGCCAGCAGCCCGGCGGGGATCTACGAGCAGTACTTC. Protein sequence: CASSPAGIYEQYF.

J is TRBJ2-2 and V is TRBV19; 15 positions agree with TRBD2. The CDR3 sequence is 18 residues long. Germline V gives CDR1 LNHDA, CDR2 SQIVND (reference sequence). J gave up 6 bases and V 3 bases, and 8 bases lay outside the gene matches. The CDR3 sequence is CASSMAGLAGGSAGELFF. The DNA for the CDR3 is TGTGCCAGTAGTATGGCGGGACTAGCGGGAGGTTCTGCCGGGGAGCTGTTTTTT.

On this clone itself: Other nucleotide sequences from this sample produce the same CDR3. DNA of the CDR3: TGTGCCAGCAGTTACGGGACAGGGGGCTACGAGCAGTACTTC. Translating it yields CASSYGTGGYEQYF. The chain carries TRBV27 and TRBJ2-7; 11 bases line up with TRBD1. Germline CDR1 MNHEY, CDR2 SMNVEV (reference sequence). This CDR3 is built from 14 residues. Trimming removed 4 bases from V and 3 bases from J; junction bases left unmatched: 2.

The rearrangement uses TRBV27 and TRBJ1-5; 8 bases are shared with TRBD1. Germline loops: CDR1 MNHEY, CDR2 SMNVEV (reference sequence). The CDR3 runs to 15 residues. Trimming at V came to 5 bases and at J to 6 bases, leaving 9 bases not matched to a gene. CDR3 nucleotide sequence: TGTGCCAGCAGTCCCGGACAGGGATTTGTTCAGCCCCAGCATTTT. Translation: CASSPGQGFVQPQHF.

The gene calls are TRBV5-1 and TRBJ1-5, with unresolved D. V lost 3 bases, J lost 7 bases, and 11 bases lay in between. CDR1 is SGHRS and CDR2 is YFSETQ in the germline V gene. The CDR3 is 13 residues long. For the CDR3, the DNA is TGCGCCAGCAGCTCCAGACCCGAACAGCCCCAGCATTTT. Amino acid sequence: CASSSRPEQPQHF.

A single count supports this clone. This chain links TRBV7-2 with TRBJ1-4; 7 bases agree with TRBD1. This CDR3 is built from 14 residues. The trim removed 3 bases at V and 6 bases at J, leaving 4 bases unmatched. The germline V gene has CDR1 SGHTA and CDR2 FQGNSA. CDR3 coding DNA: TGTGCCAGCAGCTTTCAGGGGGAGGATGAAAAACTGTTTTTT. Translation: CASSFQGEDEKLFF.

The CDR3 region has the DNA TGTGCCAGCAGTCGCCGGAGCGGGGGGAGCTCCTACAATGAGCAGTTCTTC. It codes for CASSRRSGGSSYNEQFF. This rearrangement joins TRBV7-9 to TRBJ2-1; the match to TRBD2 covers 9 bases. Per the germline V gene, CDR1 is SEHNR and CDR2 is FQNEAQ (reference sequence). This CDR3 is 17 amino acids long. The V and J ends lost 6 bases and 0 bases, in that order; junction bases with no gene match: 9.

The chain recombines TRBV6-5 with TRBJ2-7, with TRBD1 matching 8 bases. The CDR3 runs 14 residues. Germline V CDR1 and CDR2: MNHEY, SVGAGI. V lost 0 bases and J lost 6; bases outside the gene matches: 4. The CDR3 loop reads CASSYSETGVEQYF. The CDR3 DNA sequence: TGTGCCAGCAGTTACTCCGAGACAGGGGTCGAGCAGTACTTC.